This T cell receptor beta chain was sequenced for a study of lymphopenia after photon versus proton radiotherapy. Study-level points and caveats: Proton therapy kept repertoires fairly stable, unlike photons, which gained effector/memory cells. Authors raise, but do not show, better survival with proton therapy. A bigger post-nadir fall in TCR diversity correlated inversely with survival time in deceased patients. After the lymphocyte nadir, photon-treated repertoires showed oligoclonal expansion, especially of CD8+ Temra cells.

To note about this clone: What it binds is unknown.

Trimming stripped 4 bases from V and 6 bases from J, with 19 bases between. Germline CDR1 and CDR2: SGHTS and YDEGEE. CDR3 length: 15 residues. Measured with immunoSEQ multiplex PCR; TCRdb has only the in-frame clones, and not every one. Found here are about 70,000 clones, just under 95% of them singletons; the top ten hold approximately 2%. The receptor comes from a woman aged 40 to 50 with cholangiocarcinoma. The sequences come from peripheral blood, collected from a patient treated with photon-based radiotherapy. The rearrangement joins TRBV5-8 to TRBJ1-2; D unclear. The CDR3 DNA is TGTGCCAGCAGCCCCCCCCGTGGCCGGAAGGATGGCTACACCTTC. This sequence encodes CASSPPRGRKDGYTF.